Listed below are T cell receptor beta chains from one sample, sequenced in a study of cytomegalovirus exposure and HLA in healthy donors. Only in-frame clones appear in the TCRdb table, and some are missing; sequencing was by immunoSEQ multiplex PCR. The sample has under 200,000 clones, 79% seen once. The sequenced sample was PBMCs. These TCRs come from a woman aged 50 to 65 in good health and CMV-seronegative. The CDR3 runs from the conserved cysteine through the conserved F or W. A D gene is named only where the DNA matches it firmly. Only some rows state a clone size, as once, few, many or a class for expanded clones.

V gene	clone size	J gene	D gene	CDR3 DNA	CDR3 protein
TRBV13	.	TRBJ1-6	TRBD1	TGTGCCAGCAGCCACGGACAGGGCCATTCACCCCTCCACTTT	CASSHGQGHSPLHF
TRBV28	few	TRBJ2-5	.	TGTGCCAGCAGCTATACAGGGACGAAGACCCAGTACTTC	CASSYTGTKTQYF
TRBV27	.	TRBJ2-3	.	TGTGCCAGCAGTGCACAACAGGGTTCAACAGATACGCAGTATTTT	CASSAQQGSTDTQYF
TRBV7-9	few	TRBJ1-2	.	TGTGCCAGCAGCCCGGGTCGGACGGAGGCGAACTATGGCTACACCTTC	CASSPGRTEANYGYTF
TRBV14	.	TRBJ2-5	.	TGTGCCAGCAGCCAAGTCCGGGGGTACCAAGAGACCCAGTACTTC	CASSQVRGYQETQYF
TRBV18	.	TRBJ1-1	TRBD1	TGTGCCAGCTCACCGAACAGGGGTGGGACTGAAGCTTTCTTT	CASSPNRGGTEAFF
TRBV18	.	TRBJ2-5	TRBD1	TGTGCCAGCTCACCCTGGGACAGGGCGAGGGAGACCCAGTACTTC	CASSPWDRARETQYF
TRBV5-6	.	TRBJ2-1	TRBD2	TGTGCCAGCAATGGGAGGGGATCCTCTAGCTCCTACAATGAGCAGTTCTTC	CASNGRGSSSSYNEQFF
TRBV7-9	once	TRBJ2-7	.	TGTTCCAGCATCGGAAGTGGGCGGGGAGACTACGAGCAGTACTTC	CSSIGSGRGDYEQYF
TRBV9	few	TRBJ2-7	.	TGTGCCAGCAGCGTAACGGGGAGCTCCTACGAGCAGTACTTC	CASSVTGSSYEQYF
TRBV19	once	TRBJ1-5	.	TGTGCCAGTAGCGACCGGACGCGGGATCAGCCCCAGCATTTT	CASSDRTRDQPQHF
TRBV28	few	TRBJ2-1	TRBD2	TGTGCCAGCAGGCAGGGACTAGCGGGGTTCTTC	CASRQGLAGFF
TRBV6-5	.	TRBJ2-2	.	TGTGCCAGCAGTTACTCGATCGGTGCGGGCACCGGGGAGCTGTTTTTT	CASSYSIGAGTGELFF
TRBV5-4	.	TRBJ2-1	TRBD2	TGTGCCAGCAGCCGGGCCTCGGGCGGGGGCTCCTACAATGAGCAGTTCTTC	CASSRASGGGSYNEQFF
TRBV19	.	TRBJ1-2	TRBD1	TGTGCCAGTAGGCGGACAGGGGATGACGGCTACACCTTC	CASRRTGDDGYTF
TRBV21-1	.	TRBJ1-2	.	TGTGCCAGCAGCAAAAGGGAACGAGGGTCCCAAAACTATGGCTACACCTTC	CASSKRERGSQNYGYTF
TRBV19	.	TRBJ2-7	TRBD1	TGTGCCAGTAGTGGTGGACAGGGGGTTTTCGACGAGCAGTACTTC	CASSGGQGVFDEQYF
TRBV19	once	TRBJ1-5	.	TGTGCCAGTACACAACGTGGAGGGGATAGCAATCAGCCCCAGCATTTT	CASTQRGGDSNQPQHF
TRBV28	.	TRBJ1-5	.	TGTGCCAGCAGTTTTGGGGACATCTATAGCAATCAGCCCCAGCATTTT	CASSFGDIYSNQPQHF
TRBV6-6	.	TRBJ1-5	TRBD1	TGTGCCAGCAGTTATGGATCCCAGGGGGAGAAGCCCCAGCATTTT	CASSYGSQGEKPQHF
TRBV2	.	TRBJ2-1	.	TGTGCCAGCAGGTCGGACAGAGGCTACAATGAGCAGTTCTTC	CASRSDRGYNEQFF
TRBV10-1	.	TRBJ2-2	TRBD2	TGCGCCAGCAGTGAGAGACTAGCGGAGGGGATAAACACCGGGGAGCTGTTTTTT	CASSERLAEGINTGELFF
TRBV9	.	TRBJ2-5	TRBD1	TGTGCCAGCAGCCCTCGGACAGGGAACCAAGAGACCCAGTACTTC	CASSPRTGNQETQYF
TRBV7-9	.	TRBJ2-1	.	TGTTCCAGCAGCTTAAAGGCCGGGACAAAGTTTGGCAATGAGCAGTTCTTC	CSSSLKAGTKFGNEQFF
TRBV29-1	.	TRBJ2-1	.	TGCAGCGTAGAATCAGGACTACGATATTCTGAGCAGTTCTTC	CSVESGLRYSEQFF
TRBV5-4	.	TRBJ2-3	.	TGTGCCAGCAGCCCGACAGGATCCACAGATACGCAGTATTTT	CASSPTGSTDTQYF
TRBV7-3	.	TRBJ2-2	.	TGTGCCAGTCAGAGGCGAGCTTCCACCGGGGAGCTGTTTTTT	CASQRRASTGELFF
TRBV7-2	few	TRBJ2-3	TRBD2	TGTGCCAGCAGCCCCCGGGAGGGCCCCCCAGATACGCAGTATTTT	CASSPREGPPDTQYF
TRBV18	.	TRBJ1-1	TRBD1	TGTGCCAGCTCACCTAAAACAGGGGTTGAAGCTTTCTTT	CASSPKTGVEAFF
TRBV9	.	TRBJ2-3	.	TGTGCCAGCAGCACGCCCGGGGCGGGGTCGTTCACAGATACGCAGTATTTT	CASSTPGAGSFTDTQYF
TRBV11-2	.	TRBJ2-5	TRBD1	TGTGCCAGCAGCAGCTCGACAGGGGGCAGGGAGACCCAGTACTTC	CASSSSTGGRETQYF
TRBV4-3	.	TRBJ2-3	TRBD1	TGCGCCAGCAGATCGGACAGGGAAGGTACGCAGTATTTT	CASRSDREGTQYF
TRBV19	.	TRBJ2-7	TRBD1	TGTGCCAGTAGTATCGGTACAGGGGCCACCTACGAGCAGTACTTC	CASSIGTGATYEQYF
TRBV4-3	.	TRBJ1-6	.	TGCGCCAGCAGCCAGGATCCGGCAGGGGCTTCACCCCTCCACTTT	CASSQDPAGASPLHF
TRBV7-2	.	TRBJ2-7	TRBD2	TGTGCCAGCAGCCCCAGACTAGCGGGATCCTCCTACGAGCAGTACTTC	CASSPRLAGSSYEQYF
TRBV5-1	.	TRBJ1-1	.	TGCGCCAGCAGCTCGGGGGGGGGACTTAGGAACACTGAAGCTTTCTTT	CASSSGGGLRNTEAFF
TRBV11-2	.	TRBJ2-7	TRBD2	TGTGCCAGCAGCCTCGTCAAACCGGGACTAGGTTACGAGCAGTACTTC	CASSLVKPGLGYEQYF
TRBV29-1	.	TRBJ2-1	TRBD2	TGCAGCGTTGTGGTCCTAGCGGACTACAATGAGCAGTTCTTC	CSVVVLADYNEQFF
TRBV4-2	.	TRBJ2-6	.	TGTGCCAGCAGCCAAGCAGGCCAGGGGAAGTCTGGGGCCAACGTCCTGACTTTC	CASSQAGQGKSGANVLTF
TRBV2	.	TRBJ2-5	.	TGTGCCGGCAGGGTGGACAGTACAGAGACCCAGTACTTC	CAGRVDSTETQYF
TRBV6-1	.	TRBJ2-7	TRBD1	TGTGCCAGCACCTGGGACAGGGGGTCTGGCGAGCAGTACTTC	CASTWDRGSGEQYF
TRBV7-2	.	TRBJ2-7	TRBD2	TGTGCCAGCAGCCCGGGGGGGTCTACTACCTACGAGCAGTACTTC	CASSPGGSTTYEQYF
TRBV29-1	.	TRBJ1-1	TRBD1	TGCAGCGTTTGGGGGGACAGGCGCGAAGCTTTCTTT	CSVWGDRREAFF
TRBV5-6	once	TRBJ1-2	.	TGTGCCAGCAGCTTCGGGACTTTAAAGGGCTATGGCTACACCTTC	CASSFGTLKGYGYTF
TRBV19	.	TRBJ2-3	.	TGTGCCAGTAGTGCGCAAAGCACAGATACGCAGTATTTT	CASSAQSTDTQYF
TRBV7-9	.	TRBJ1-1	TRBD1	TGTGCCAGCAGCTCACCGGACAGGGGGCCCCAGAACACTGAAGCTTTCTTT	CASSSPDRGPQNTEAFF
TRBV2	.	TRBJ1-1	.	TGTGCCAGCAGGCAGGAGGGCTGGAACACTGAAGCTTTCTTT	CASRQEGWNTEAFF
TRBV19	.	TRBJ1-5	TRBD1	TGTGCCAGTAGTATGAGGTTGATTTCGGCAGGGGGCAGCAATCAGCCCCAGCATTTT	CASSMRLISAGGSNQPQHF
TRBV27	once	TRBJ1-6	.	TGTGCCAGCAGGTACAGGTCCGATGGTTCACCCCTCCACTTT	CASRYRSDGSPLHF
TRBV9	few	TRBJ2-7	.	TGTGCCAGCAGCGTAGAACCCGGGGGTCCCTACGAGCAGTACTTC	CASSVEPGGPYEQYF
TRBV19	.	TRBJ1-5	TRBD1	TGTGCCAGTAGTGGTTACAGGGGCTATAGCAATCAGCCCCAGCATTTT	CASSGYRGYSNQPQHF
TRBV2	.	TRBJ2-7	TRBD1	TGTGCCAGCAGTGATTTGGGGACAGGGTCCGACGAGCAGTACTTC	CASSDLGTGSDEQYF
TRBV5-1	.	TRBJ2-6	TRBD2	TGCGCCAGCAGCCTCGGGGGAGGGCCGGGGGCCAACGTCCTGACTTTC	CASSLGGGPGANVLTF
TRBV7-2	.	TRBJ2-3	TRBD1	TGTGCCAGCAGGGTAGGGGGCGCAACAGATACGCAGTATTTT	CASRVGGATDTQYF